Detailed here is one TCR beta chain. Its antigen is not identified. The germline V gene has CDR1 DFQATT and CDR2 SNEGSKA (reference sequence). This CDR3 spans 13 amino acids. As the method of synthesis, 5'RACE template switching with UMIs yielded TCR beta cDNA. From the 5' RACE reads, TCRdb lists one entry per CDR3 protein and no DNA. The sample's table shows 300,000 to 450,000 distinct CDR3 sequences. The source of the sample is a study of T cells expressing NK-cell markers. Across the study: Each TCR beta repertoire originated in sorted T cells that were CD3+CD56+NKG2C+, CD3+CD56+NKG2C- or CD3+CD56-NKG2C+. The authors sequenced eight donors, of whom seven were HCMV-seropositive and one was seronegative.

Study-level findings and limits: About six donors carried dominant NKG2C+ clonotypes that made up roughly 1.0-7.0% of their CD8+ T cells.

The chain carries TRBV20-1 and TRBJ1-4; with no DNA, the TCRdb D assignment of TRBD1 cannot be verified. The clonotype comes from a man between 18 and 69 years old in good health. Specimen: blood T cells: a sorted CD56 or NKG2C T cell subset, CD4+ or CD8+ T cells, or bulk PBMC T cells (not recorded which). CDR3 amino acids: CSALEVRGQKLFF.